This T cell receptor beta chain originates from a study of spatial heterogeneity in lung cancer. J lost 2 bases, V lost 3 bases, and 2 bases had no gene match. This CDR3 is built from 15 residues. CDR1 is SGDLS, CDR2 YYNGEE, per germline. Stated time point: sample taken at primary tumor resection. Researchers sequenced whole RNA taken from tumor, nontumor lung or frozen PBMC without sorting. On each TCR cDNA molecule, a unique molecular identifier was present. TCRdb recomputed calls from the 5' RACE reads with MiXCR, one row per CDR3 protein. The sample shows around 60,000 distinct CDR3 sequences, roughly 8% of them seen only once.

This clonotype originated in a female donor with early-stage non-small cell lung cancer. The sample here was PBMCs, taken at surgery. V is TRBV9 and J is TRBJ2-2, with 9 bases that match TRBD2. CDR3 coding DNA: TGTGCCAGCAGCGGGGGACTAGCTAACACCGGGGAGCTGTTTTTT. It yields the protein CASSGGLANTGELFF.